The 11 T cell receptor beta chains below come from one sample, sequenced in a study of cytomegalovirus exposure and HLA in healthy donors. The PCR employed 60 Vbeta primers together with 13 Jbeta primers. Sequencing was performed with immunoSEQ multiplex PCR; in TCRdb, only in-frame clones are kept and a portion is missing. The repertoire consists of about 90,000 clones, with under 85% occurring once and the leading ten covering approximately 3%. Specimen: PBMCs. The receptors originated from a man aged 25 to 45 in good health and CMV-seronegative.

The chain joins TRBV5-1 to TRBJ1-6, with 7 nucleotides matching TRBD1. Germline-derived CDR1 and CDR2 are SGHRS and YFSETQ. The length of the CDR3 is 19 residues. The trim removed 0 bases at V and 5 bases at J, leaving 14 bases unmatched. CDR3 sequence: CASSLASHPTGQNNSPLHF. In nucleotides, the CDR3 is TGCGCCAGCAGCTTGGCCAGTCACCCGACGGGACAGAATAATTCACCCCTCCACTTT.

The rearrangement joins TRBV7-8 to TRBJ1-1, with D perhaps matching TRBD1 (6 bases). V was shortened by 1 base and J by 2 bases, with 14 bases between the two germline ends. The CDR3 is 16 amino acids. CDR1 SGHVS and CDR2 FQNEAQ come from the germline V gene. CDR3: CASSLVGGGSNTEAFF. The CDR3 DNA is TGTGCCAGCAGCTTAGTTGGGGGGGGCAGTAACACTGAAGCTTTCTTT.

This chain links TRBV2 with TRBJ1-5; a weak D match, TRBD1 (5 bases). Trimming took off 4 bases at V and 9 bases at J, with 19 bases between the two ends. Germline CDR1 is SNHLY and CDR2 is FYNNEI. This CDR3 region has 15 residues. The CDR3 DNA reads TGTGCCAGCAGTGGTGGCAGGGCAGTTGGTAGGCCCCAGCATTTT. Translated, it gives CASSGGRAVGRPQHF. The whole variable domain, remainder taken from reference TRBV2 and TRBJ1-5, is EPEVTQTPSHQVTQMGQEVILRCVPISNHLYFYWYRQILGQKVEFLVSFYNNEISEKSEIFDDQFSVERPDGSNFTLKIRSTKLEDSAMYFCASSGGRAVGRPQHFGDGTRLSIL.

This chain uses TRBV11-1 with TRBJ2-1; 9 bases fit TRBD2. Germline values: CDR1 SGHAT, CDR2 FQDESV (reference sequence). The trim removed 5 bases at V and 0 bases at J, leaving 14 bases unmatched. The CDR3 has 19 amino acids. The CDR3, as DNA: TGTGCCAGCAGCAGCGGGAGGACCGCACTTTTGAGCTCCTACAATGAGCAGTTCTTC. Translating it yields CASSSGRTALLSSYNEQFF.

The chain couples TRBV19 to TRBJ1-5; 8 bases are a match to TRBD1. Germline V gives CDR1 LNHDA, CDR2 SQIVND (reference sequence). CDR3 length: 15 amino acids. V shed 3 bases and J 3 bases; nucleotides not matched to a gene: 4. The CDR3 coding sequence is TGTGCCAGTAGTATTCGGACAGGGAACAATCAGCCCCAGCATTTT. It specifies CASSIRTGNNQPQHF.

The chain uses TRBV7-9 and TRBJ2-3, with a tentative D call TRBD2 (5 bases). Trimming cost V 5 bases and J 7 bases, with 16 bases left between them. Germline V gene data show CDR1 as SEHNR and CDR2 as FQNEAQ (reference sequence). The CDR3 loop spans 14 amino acids. CDR3 DNA sequence: TGTGCCAGCAGCCCCCCCGAGGACGGGAATACGCAGTATTTT. The encoded protein is CASSPPEDGNTQYF.

J is TRBJ2-5 and V is TRBV28, with a tentative D call TRBD1 (6 bases). The assigned J gene may be wrong: the sequence end matches TRBJ2-7 better. The CDR3 contains 15 residues. Germline CDR1 is MDHEN and CDR2 is SYDVKM. The CDR3 loop is CASSSSQGQPYEQYF. CDR3 bases: TGTGCCAGCAGTTCCTCACAGGGACAACCCTACGAGCAGTACTTC.

This clone was seen once. The J gene is TRBJ2-3, the V gene TRBV5-1, with 10 bases identical to TRBD2. This CDR3 region has 15 residues. J gave up 3 bases and V 0 bases, and 1 base lay outside the gene matches. Germline V lookup: CDR1 SGHRS, CDR2 YFSETQ. The CDR3: CASSLVAGGTDTQYF. The CDR3 bases are TGCGCCAGCAGCTTGGTAGCGGGGGGTACAGATACGCAGTATTTT.

The chain joins TRBV7-9 to TRBJ1-5, with 8 bases aligning to TRBD1. The CDR3 totals 13 residues. Germline lookup yields CDR1 SEHNR and CDR2 FQNEAQ (reference sequence). The ends lost 5 bases at V and 6 bases at J; junction bases unmatched: 3. CDR3 bases: TGTGCCAGCAGCGCTCAGGGGGCTCAGCCCCAGCATTTT. Its translation is CASSAQGAQPQHF.

This chain joins TRBV9 and TRBJ1-1; TRBD1 matches at 12 bases. The CDR3 has 18 amino acids. From germline, CDR1 is SGDLS and CDR2 YYNGEE. The trim removed 3 bases at V and 0 bases at J, leaving 9 bases unmatched. The CDR3 coding sequence is TGTGCCAGCAGCGAACGGGACAGGGGGCCTTTGATGAACACTGAAGCTTTCTTT. It codes for CASSERDRGPLMNTEAFF.

In DNA form, the CDR3 reads TGTGCCAGCAGCCATAGGGGGAATACGCAGTATTTT. This translates into CASSHRGNTQYF. The chain carries TRBV6-5 and TRBJ2-3, with D possibly being TRBD1 (6 bases). Germline assignment: CDR1 MNHEY and CDR2 SVGAGI. The CDR3 extends over 12 amino acids. V shed 6 bases and J shed 7 bases, with 11 bases lying between them.